The TCR beta chain described here comes from a study of post-analysis software for immune sequencing data. About the research overall: Disease trajectories encompassed relapsing-remitting, secondary progressive and progressive-relapsing multiple sclerosis. Study conclusions and caveats: When compared against controls, multiple sclerosis patients showed significantly lower normalized Chao1 diversity. F measure grouped same-batch samples tightly together. Higher frequency in patients than in controls was seen for roughly 5 TRBV segments, with TRBV5-6, TRBV5-1 and TRBV20-1 among them.

Between the trimmed V and J ends, which lost 0 bases and 6 bases, there was a span of 15 bases. This CDR3 has 16 residues. The germline CDR1 and CDR2 sequences are SGHRS and YFSETQ. cDNA libraries for TCR beta contained unique molecular identifiers. Some 500,000 cDNA molecules came from about 1 to 10 million T cells. Via MiXCR, TCRdb re-called the PCR reads, giving one row per CDR3 protein. The sample has some 190,000 distinct CDR3 sequences; around 30% are singletons. Notes on this clonotype: Its antigen is as yet unknown.

This TCR derives from a girl aged 2-17 years with multiple sclerosis. The genes are TRBV5-1 and TRBJ1-4, with TRBD1 as a possible D gene (6 bases). The sequencing input was blood. This chain's CDR3 is CASSLGQQGWDEKLFF. The CDR3 bases are TGCGCCAGCAGCTTGGGCCAACAGGGATGGGATGAAAAACTGTTTTTT.